These 8 T cell receptor beta chains share one sample of origin, sequenced in a study of cytomegalovirus exposure and HLA in healthy donors. PCR involved 60 Vbeta and 13 Jbeta primers. Sequencing used immunoSEQ multiplex PCR; TCRdb keeps in-frame clones, though not all of them. The sample holds 150,000 to 200,000 clones, just under 80% seen once. Sequencing was performed on PBMCs. These TCRs come from a woman between 25 and 40 years old in good health and CMV-seropositive.

This clone came up once. The chain carries TRBV5-4 and TRBJ1-3; D unclear. V was trimmed by 3 bases and J by 4 bases, leaving 5 bases between them. This CDR3 is built from 12 residues. Germline lookup yields CDR1 SGHNT and CDR2 YYREEE (reference sequence). CDR3 protein: CASSSQGNTIYF. DNA for the CDR3: TGTGCCAGCAGCTCTCAGGGAAACACCATATATTTT. Looking up the rest from reference TRBV5-4 and TRBJ1-3 gives the full variable domain: ETGVTQSPTHLIKTRGQQVTLRCSSQSGHNTVSWYQQALGQGPQFIFQYYREEENGRGNFPPRFSGLQFPNYSSELNVNALELDDSALYLCASSSQGNTIYFGEGSWLTVV.

V usage is TRBV27 and J usage is TRBJ1-1; the D gene is possibly TRBD1 (5 bases). This CDR3 is built from 15 residues. Trimming removed 5 bases from V and 2 bases from J, with 15 bases in between. The V gene's germline CDR1 is MNHEY and CDR2 SMNVEV (reference sequence). The CDR3 coding sequence is TGTGCCAGCAGTGATCGGGGCGGGGTAAACACTGAAGCTTTCTTT. It encodes CASSDRGGVNTEAFF.

This clone turned up a few times. The rearrangement uses TRBV7-9 and TRBJ2-5; perhaps TRBD2 as D (5 bases). CDR3 length equals 13 residues. V gave up 5 bases and J gave up 7 bases, with 14 bases separating them. Per the germline V gene, CDR1 is SEHNR and CDR2 is FQNEAQ (reference sequence). CDR3 DNA sequence: TGTGCCAGCAGCCTTTCGACCGAGGGGACCCAGTACTTC. Its protein product is CASSLSTEGTQYF.

V usage is TRBV19 and J usage is TRBJ2-6; 9 bases map to TRBD2. Germline lookup yields CDR1 LNHDA and CDR2 SQIVND (reference sequence). V was pared by 7 bases and J by 2 bases, with 12 bases of the junction left unmatched. The CDR3 has 18 amino acids. CDR3 sequence reads: CASNNRAGGPTGANVLTF. For the CDR3, the DNA is TGTGCCAGTAATAATCGGGCGGGGGGGCCCACTGGGGCCAACGTCCTGACTTTC.

The chain is built from TRBV7-8 and TRBJ2-2; no clear D gene. This CDR3 contains 13 residues. Per germline, CDR1 SGHVS and CDR2 FQNEAQ. The V end lost 5 bases, the J end lost 4 bases, and 8 bases lay between the germline ends. CDR3 nucleotides: TGTGCCAGCAGCCTAAACCCCACCGGGGAGCTGTTTTTT. Protein sequence: CASSLNPTGELFF.

The chain links TRBV2 to TRBJ1-2, with D possibly being TRBD1 (5 bases). Germline CDR1 and CDR2: SNHLY and FYNNEI. With 3 bases removed from V and 4 bases from J, the gap between germline ends came to 12 bases. The CDR3 spans 14 residues. The CDR3 spells CASSDGQGLYGYTF. The CDR3 DNA reads as TGTGCCAGCAGTGACGGGCAGGGCCTCTATGGCTACACCTTC.

The chain is built from TRBV11-2 and TRBJ2-2, with 9 bases that match TRBD2. The J segment lost 4 bases and the V segment lost 3 bases, leaving 3 bases of the junction unmatched. Germline V gene sequence: CDR1 SGHAT, CDR2 FQNNGV. CDR3 length equals 15 residues. For the CDR3, the DNA is TGTGCCAGCAGCTTTAGCGGGAGAGTCACCGGGGAGCTGTTTTTT. Its protein product is CASSFSGRVTGELFF.

The chain joins TRBV7-2 to TRBJ2-3; no clear D. The CDR3 extends over 15 amino acids. Trimming shortened V by 0 bases and J by 7 bases, and 14 bases separated the two germline ends. Germline V gives CDR1 SGHTA, CDR2 FQGNSA. As DNA, the CDR3 is TGTGCCAGCAGCTTAGCGTCAAAACAACCTTATACGCAGTATTTT. Translated: CASSLASKQPYTQYF.